The T cell receptor beta chain under discussion was sequenced for a study of blood T cell repertoires in COVID-19. This clone came up once. Clones were sequenced by immunoSEQ multiplex PCR, and TCRdb holds only the in-frame ones, with some missing. The sample lists under 350,000 clones, 86% seen once, with about 2.7% in the top ten. Participants' reported clinical history set cohort assignment. Germline V gives CDR1 SGHRS, CDR2 YFSETQ. The CDR3 runs 14 residues. V lost 5 bases to trimming and J lost 0 bases, with 11 bases between them. The source of this sequence is a woman aged 18-30 years who had recovered from COVID-19. Specimen: PBMCs or T cells enriched from blood (not recorded which). V gene TRBV5-1 combines with J gene TRBJ2-5; D may be TRBD1 (7 bases). The CDR3 DNA sequence: TGCGCCAGCAGGCGGGACAGATACCAAGAGACCCAGTACTTC. As protein: CASRRDRYQETQYF. Filled out from reference TRBV5-1 and TRBJ2-5, the complete variable domain reads KAGVTQTPRYLIKTRGQQVTLSCSPISGHRSVSWYQQTPGQGLQFLFEYFSETQRNKGNFPGRFSGRQFSNSRSEMNVSTLELGDSALYLCASRRDRYQETQYFGPGTRLLVL.